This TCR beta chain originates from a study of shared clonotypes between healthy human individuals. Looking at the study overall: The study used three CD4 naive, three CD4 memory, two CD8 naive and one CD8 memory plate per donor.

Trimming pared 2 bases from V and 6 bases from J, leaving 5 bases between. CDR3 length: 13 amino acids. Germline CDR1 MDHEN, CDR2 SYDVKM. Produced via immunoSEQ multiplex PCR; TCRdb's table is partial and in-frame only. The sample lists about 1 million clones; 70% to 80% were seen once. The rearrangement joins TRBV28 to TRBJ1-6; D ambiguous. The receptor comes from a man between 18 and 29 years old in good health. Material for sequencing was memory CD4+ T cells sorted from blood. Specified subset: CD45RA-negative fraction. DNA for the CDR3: TGTGCCAGCAGTTTAACGGCTAATTCACCCCTCCACTTT. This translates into CASSLTANSPLHF. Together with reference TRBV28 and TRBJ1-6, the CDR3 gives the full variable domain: DVKVTQSSRYLVKRTGEKVFLECVQDMDHENMFWYRQDPGLGLRLIYFSYDVKMKEKGDIPEGYSVSREKKERFSLILESASTNQTSMYLCASSLTANSPLHFGNGTRLTVT.